What follows describes a single TCR beta chain. This clonotype was counted many times. Its antigen is unknown. No much larger clone exists at a distance of one base, and base qualities are not known. The instrument given in TCRdb is Illumina HiSeq 1500. TCRdb itself trimmed the public reads at Q25 with fastp, ran MiXCR and retained productive beta chains. Rows matching on CDR3 protein sequence are summarized as one entry with the most common DNA and genes. For this sample the table gives about 260,000 distinct CDR3 sequences, of which over 8% were detected only once. Over 12% of the sample is held by the ten biggest clonotypes. This sample is part of a study of T cell repertoires in cytomegalovirus infection (dated by TCRdb to between 2018 and 2021). Some background on the complete study: Donor HLA type was relevant to the analysis, because carriage of CMV infection together with the matching HLA type was indicated by public TCR beta signatures.

Looking up the germline V gene yields CDR1 SGHRS and CDR2 YFSETQ. V gives up 4 bases and J gives up 4 bases, and the segment between their germline ends measures 14 bases. The CDR3 measures 14 amino acids from cysteine to phenylalanine. The only DNA kept is the CDR3, 42 bases in frame from the first base. Study-level results and caveats: The ex vivo response was dominated by HLA-C-restricted CMV-specific TCR beta clonotypes, which also provided the single most frequent clonotype in two of eight donors. In both this cohort and an independent roughly 350-donor cohort, the cumulative frequency of public TCR beta family members distinguished carriers of CMV infection plus the relevant HLA type.

The clonotype originates from a human donor in good health (CMV status not recorded). Some clones in this sample may be carry-over from other donors' samples. This chain is built from TRBV5-1 and TRBJ1-1; the D gene is perhaps TRBD1, from 5 matching bases. What was sequenced was PBMCs. The CDR3: CASSPGIVSTEAFF. The DNA sequence is as follows: TGCGCCAGCAGCCCAGGGATTGTGAGCACTGAAGCTTTCTTT.